Here is one T cell receptor beta chain with its context. What it binds is unknown. This sample is drawn from a study of T cell responses to AZD1222 COVID-19 vaccine. Study information: Doses given second, at about 4 or about 12 weeks, were pooled. Study observations and caveats: Targeting of unmutated variant regions was reportedly seen in nearly half of spike-specific TCRs.

Germline V gene data show CDR1 as MDHEN and CDR2 as SYDVKM. V lost 4 bases, J lost 7 bases, and 5 bases lay in between. This CDR3 has 11 amino acids. The data were produced by immunoSEQ multiplex PCR, yet TCRdb's version contains in-frame clones alone and is incomplete. The sample yields about 150,000 clones, around 95% seen once. The chain joins TRBV28 to TRBJ2-1, with D uncertain. This TCR came from an adult in good health. Sequencing used peripheral blood, obtained on day 0 of AZD1222 vaccination. Written as DNA, the CDR3 is TGTGCCAGCAGTTCCCAAAATGAGCAGTTCTTC. As protein: CASSSQNEQFF. Full variable domain (outside the CDR3, taken from reference TRBV28 and TRBJ2-1): DVKVTQSSRYLVKRTGEKVFLECVQDMDHENMFWYRQDPGLGLRLIYFSYDVKMKEKGDIPEGYSVSREKKERFSLILESASTNQTSMYLCASSSQNEQFFGPGTRLTVL.